The sequence of this TCR beta chain was determined in a study of CD8 T cells in ankylosing spondylitis. General study results and limits: Peripheral blood samples showed relatively rare disease-linked clones, and these clones were CD8+. It was reported that disease-linked clones were significantly enriched in matched ankylosing spondylitis synovial fluid. Blood from ankylosing spondylitis patients appeared to carry a characteristic eight-variant TCR beta motif.

This clonotype appeared a few times. What it recognizes is unknown. MiXCR was run by TCRdb on the 5' RACE reads, yielding one entry per CDR3 protein. This table has 390,000 or so distinct CDR3 sequences, more than 20% appearing once. Trimming left V 3 bases short and J 3 bases short, with 6 bases between. The germline gives CDR1 ENHRY, CDR2 SYGVKD. This CDR3 is built from 12 residues. The TCR sequence derives from a male donor with ankylosing spondylitis. The gene calls are TRBV10-3 and TRBJ2-7; no clear D. The sequencing sample was made of blood, either unsorted or a sorted T cell fraction (not recorded which). CDR3 sequence reads: CAISEVGYEQYF. In nucleotides, the CDR3 is TGTGCCATCAGTGAAGTAGGCTACGAGCAGTACTTC.